A single sample is the source of the 19 T cell receptor beta chains below, sequenced in a study of blood T cell repertoires in COVID-19. Produced via immunoSEQ multiplex PCR; TCRdb's table is partial and in-frame only. The sample holds about 200,000 clones, roughly 80% seen once. The sample consisted of peripheral blood. Receptors were obtained from a human donor in a cohort sampled during active COVID-19.

The chain employs TRBV5-6 and TRBJ1-2, with D perhaps matching TRBD1 (5 bases). From germline, CDR1 is SGHDT and CDR2 YYEEEE. The CDR3 extends over 13 amino acids. V dropped 3 bases and J dropped 4 bases, with 10 bases sitting between them. CDR3 sequence: CASSSQGTYGYTF. The DNA of the CDR3 is TGTGCCAGCAGCTCGCAGGGCACCTATGGCTACACCTTC. Full variable domain (remainder filled in from reference TRBV5-6 and TRBJ1-2): DAGVTQSPTHLIKTRGQQVTLRCSPKSGHDTVSWYQQALGQGPQFIFQYYEEEERQRGNFPDRFSGHQFPNYSSELNVNALLLGDSALYLCASSSQGTYGYTFGSGTRLTVV.

This chain connects TRBV7-2 to TRBJ2-6; D is unresolved. Germline lookup yields CDR1 SGHTA and CDR2 FQGNSA. This CDR3 comprises 14 residues. With 5 bases removed from V and 0 bases from J, the gap between germline ends came to 5 bases. CDR3 in amino acids: CASSPLSGANVLTF. CDR3 nucleotide sequence: TGTGCCAGCAGCCCCCTCTCTGGGGCCAACGTCCTGACTTTC.

In this sample, this clone turned up once. Other nucleotide sequences from this sample produce the same CDR3. The V gene is TRBV4-1, the J gene TRBJ2-7; 10 nucleotides align to TRBD2. The V and J ends lost 2 bases and 0 bases, in that order; junction bases with no gene match: 1. Germline V lookup: CDR1 MGHRA, CDR2 YSYEKL. The CDR3 is 15 amino acids. The DNA for the CDR3 is TGCGCCAGCAGCCAAAGCGGGAGGGCCTCCTACGAGCAGTACTTC. Translated: CASSQSGRASYEQYF.

The J gene is TRBJ2-7, the V gene TRBV10-3; 8 positions match TRBD1. CDR1 ENHRY and CDR2 SYGVKD come from the germline V gene. Trimming took 5 bases from V and 5 from J; bases not matched to a gene: 8. The CDR3 loop spans 14 amino acids. In nucleotides, the CDR3 is TGTGCCATCAGTCCTCATCAGGGGGCGGACGAGCAGTACTTC. Translating gives CAISPHQGADEQYF.

V is TRBV6-6 and J is TRBJ2-7; D perhaps matches TRBD2 (5 bases). The CDR3 covers 12 residues. V shed 5 bases and J shed 3 bases, with 8 bases lying between them. Germline V gene sequence: CDR1 MNHNY, CDR2 SVGAGI (reference sequence). The CDR3: CASSQDFYEQYF. As DNA, the CDR3 is TGTGCCAGCAGTCAGGACTTCTACGAGCAGTACTTC.

This chain links TRBV7-8 with TRBJ2-7, with D perhaps TRBD2 (7 bases). Germline V lookup: CDR1 SGHVS, CDR2 FQNEAQ. The CDR3 covers 14 residues. V was cut by 4 bases and J by 12 bases, with 22 bases left in between. The CDR3 protein is CASSSAQGRGAWYF. For the CDR3, the DNA is TGTGCCAGCAGCTCCGCCCAGGGACGGGGGGCCTGGTACTTC.

This clone appeared a single time. The J gene is TRBJ1-1, the V gene TRBV6-5, with 7 bases lining up with TRBD1. This CDR3 is built from 15 residues. The junction had 9 bases not matched to a gene; V was cut back by 7 bases and J by 1 base. Germline V gives CDR1 MNHEY, CDR2 SVGAGI. DNA for the CDR3: TGTGCCAGCACCGACGGGGGACAGCGGAACACTGAAGCTTTCTTT. It is translated as CASTDGGQRNTEAFF.

The gene calls are TRBV19 and TRBJ2-1; 9 bases align to TRBD2. The CDR3 covers 14 residues. Germline V CDR1 and CDR2: LNHDA, SQIVND (reference sequence). The V and J ends lost 7 bases and 6 bases, in that order; junction bases with no gene match: 7. Here the CDR3 DNA reads TGTGCCAGTAAGACTAGCGGAGCCCTCAATGAGCAGTTCTTC. Protein product: CASKTSGALNEQFF.

The rearrangement links TRBV28 to TRBJ1-1; D possibly corresponds to TRBD1 (5 bases). Germline V lookup: CDR1 MDHEN, CDR2 SYDVKM. The CDR3 is 12 residues long. V lost 5 bases and J lost 8, with 12 bases in between. The CDR3 here is CASSGSRQEAFF. The CDR3, as DNA: TGTGCCAGCAGTGGGTCAAGACAGGAAGCTTTCTTT.

The V call is TRBV3-1 (or the pseudogene TRBV3-2), the J call TRBJ2-2, with TRBD2 matching over 8 bases. CDR1 and CDR2 from the germline V gene are LGHDT and YNNKEL (reference sequence). V trimming: 7 bases; J trimming: 4 bases; junction bases outside the gene matches: 8. CDR3 length: 15 amino acids. The CDR3 here is CASIPAGVGTGELFF. CDR3 nucleotides: TGTGCCAGCATTCCAGCGGGAGTAGGCACCGGGGAGCTGTTTTTT.

In this sample, this clone turned up a few times. The rearrangement links TRBV27 to TRBJ1-2; 9 nucleotides line up with TRBD1. The CDR3 runs 14 residues. V lost 6 bases to trimming and J lost 5 bases; unmatched junction nucleotides: 7. Per germline, CDR1 MNHEY and CDR2 SMNVEV (reference sequence). CDR3 amino acids: CASSVDRGGYGYTF. The CDR3, as DNA: TGTGCCAGCAGCGTGGACAGGGGTGGGTATGGCTACACCTTC.

This clone was detected only a few times. The chain recombines TRBV11-2 with TRBJ1-1, with 10 bases lining up with TRBD1. Germline V CDR1 and CDR2: SGHAT, FQNNGV. This CDR3 region has 15 residues. J was trimmed by 1 base and V by 5 bases; bases with no gene match: 4. The CDR3 spells CASSPRDRGNTEAFF. The CDR3, as DNA: TGTGCCAGCAGCCCGAGGGACAGGGGGAACACTGAAGCTTTCTTT. The full variable domain, in which reference TRBV11-2 and TRBJ1-1 provide the parts outside the CDR3, is EAGVAQSPRYKIIEKRQSVAFWCNPISGHATLYWYQQILGQGPKLLIQFQNNGVVDDSQLPKDRFSAERLKGVDSTLKIQPAKLEDSAVYLCASSPRDRGNTEAFFGQGTRLTVV.

This chain links TRBV4-3 with TRBJ2-7; TRBD1 might be the D (6 bases). CDR3 length equals 16 residues. In germline, CDR1 is LGHNA, CDR2 YSLEER. Trimming shortened V by 0 bases and J by 3 bases, and 15 bases separated the two germline ends. CDR3 in amino acids: CASSQDYDRLVYEQYF. The CDR3 DNA reads TGCGCCAGCAGCCAAGATTATGACAGGCTCGTCTACGAGCAGTACTTC.

This clone was counted a few times. This chain joins TRBV5-1 and TRBJ2-1; D is perhaps TRBD2 (5 bases). The CDR3 contains 15 residues. Trimming left V 3 bases short and J 7 bases short, with 17 bases between. The germline CDR1 and CDR2 sequences are SGHRS and YFSETQ. The CDR3: CASSSPAIGENEQFF. CDR3 sequence (DNA): TGCGCCAGCAGCTCGCCTGCTATTGGGGAGAATGAGCAGTTCTTC.

This clone occurred a few times. The V call is TRBV9, the J call TRBJ2-7; 7 nucleotides agree with TRBD1. Per the germline V gene, CDR1 is SGDLS and CDR2 is YYNGEE. The CDR3 spans 14 residues. J lost 4 bases, V lost 2 bases, and 6 bases had no gene match. CDR3 nucleotides: TGTGCCAGCAGCGTGAAGGGGGCGACTTACGAGCAGTACTTC. Its translation is CASSVKGATYEQYF.

This clone has more than one count but fewer than ten. This chain joins TRBV6-2 or TRBV6-3 and TRBJ1-1, with D perhaps TRBD1 (6 bases). Germline V gene sequence: CDR1 MNHEY, CDR2 SVGEGT. V gave up 4 bases and J gave up 4 bases, with 19 bases separating them. The CDR3 covers 16 residues. As DNA, the CDR3 is TGTGCCAGCAGTTCGACCACCCGGGGGGCGGGCACTGAAGCTTTCTTT. This sequence encodes CASSSTTRGAGTEAFF.

This chain connects TRBV2 to TRBJ1-5; 10 nucleotides match TRBD1. The CDR3 length is 15 residues. V trimming: 6 bases; J trimming: 6 bases; junction bases outside the gene matches: 8. Germline lookup yields CDR1 SNHLY and CDR2 FYNNEI. The CDR3 reads CASRDDRGRGQPQHF. The CDR3 DNA reads as TGTGCCAGCAGGGATGACAGGGGGCGAGGTCAGCCCCAGCATTTT.

The rearrangement joins TRBV28 to TRBJ2-1; 8 bases fit TRBD2. In germline, CDR1 is MDHEN, CDR2 SYDVKM. The CDR3 is made up of 16 amino acids. V trimming: 5 bases; J trimming: 0 bases; junction bases outside the gene matches: 6. The CDR3 DNA sequence: TGTGCCAGCAGTCCCCCAAGCGGGAGCTCCTACAATGAGCAGTTCTTC. It codes for CASSPPSGSSYNEQFF.

This clone has a count of ten or more. The V gene is TRBV27, the J gene TRBJ2-2; a weak D match, TRBD2 (6 bases). Germline CDR1 is MNHEY and CDR2 is SMNVEV (reference sequence). The length of the CDR3 is 15 residues. V was shortened by 5 bases and J by 1 base, with 11 bases between the two germline ends. The DNA for the CDR3 is TGTGCCAGCAGTGGCGGGACTCAGAACACCGGGGAGCTGTTTTTT. Translating it yields CASSGGTQNTGELFF.